This T cell receptor (beta chain) was obtained from a study of cytomegalovirus exposure and HLA in healthy donors. General observations from the study: In vitro, three CMV-associated chains proved specific for CMV antigens. Sequencing probably produced one cluster of sequence variants that were highly shared. Donor immune exposure was known only as CMV serostatus. Per published accounts, TCR beta sequences correctly predicted the HLA-A and HLA-B alleles of most subjects.

Details on this clone: Its antigen remains unidentified.

Germline trimming cut 5 bases from V and 1 base from J; bases unmatched to any gene: 10. Per germline, CDR1 SEHNR and CDR2 FQNEAQ (reference sequence). This CDR3 comprises 16 residues. Primers for the PCR totalled 60 Vbeta and 13 Jbeta. The data were produced by immunoSEQ multiplex PCR, yet TCRdb's version contains in-frame clones alone and is incomplete. The sample includes 90,000 to 140,000 clones, over 70% of them seen just once. This rearrangement joins TRBV7-9 to TRBJ2-7, with TRBD1 matching 8 bases. The sequence was collected from a male donor in good health and CMV-seronegative. The sequenced sample was PBMCs. Here the CDR3 reads CASSLLTGQGSYEQYF. Here the CDR3 DNA reads TGTGCCAGCAGCCTTCTTACCGGACAGGGTTCCTACGAGCAGTACTTC.